A selection of T cell receptor beta chains follows, all from one sample in a study of vaccination and CD4 T cells after COVID-19. A single record per CDR3 protein comes from TCRdb applying MiXCR to the PCR reads. The repertoire has some 10,000 distinct CDR3 sequences, under 30% of them found once; the top ten carry over 12%. These receptors have no identified antigens. The sequences come from CD4+ T cells from blood, cultured in vitro, collected after SARS-CoV-2 vaccination. These receptors came from a human donor who had recovered from COVID-19. The CDR3 runs from the conserved cysteine through the conserved F or W.

v_gene: TRBV11-2; j_gene: TRBJ2-1; CDR3aa: CASSLGLAGENEQFF
v_gene: TRBV28; j_gene: TRBJ2-5; CDR3aa: CASSLAGRETQYF
v_gene: TRBV7-9; j_gene: TRBJ2-1; CDR3aa: CASSLVGGMIVEQFF
v_gene: TRBV5-4; j_gene: TRBJ2-1; CDR3aa: CASHLFAGRKDEQFF
v_gene: TRBV4-1; j_gene: TRBJ1-4; CDR3aa: CASSAQGFEKLFF
v_gene: TRBV4-3; j_gene: TRBJ1-3; CDR3aa: CASSQDPGLFGNTIYF
v_gene: TRBV20-1; j_gene: TRBJ1-5; CDR3aa: CSALGQQYQPQHF
v_gene: TRBV18; j_gene: TRBJ1-6; CDR3aa: CASSPTNHRERNSPLHF
v_gene: TRBV6-1; j_gene: TRBJ2-1; CDR3aa: CASKKPGTGDNEQFF
v_gene: TRBV24-1; j_gene: TRBJ2-2; CDR3aa: CATSASERGPALNTGELFF
v_gene: TRBV7-3; j_gene: TRBJ2-5; CDR3aa: CASSTYLEETQYF
v_gene: TRBV20-1; j_gene: TRBJ1-2; CDR3aa: CSARVDYGYTF
v_gene: TRBV6-5; j_gene: TRBJ2-1; CDR3aa: CASSYLTGTGRRSYNEQFF
v_gene: TRBV6-5; j_gene: TRBJ1-5; CDR3aa: CASSYSGDGGQPQHF
v_gene: TRBV6-2/TRBV6-3; j_gene: TRBJ2-5; CDR3aa: CASSYSQVKETQYF
v_gene: TRBV28; j_gene: TRBJ1-2; CDR3aa: CASRTNRAYYYGYTF
v_gene: TRBV6-1; j_gene: TRBJ2-3; CDR3aa: CASKTGSETDTQYF